Listed here are 27 T cell receptor beta chains from one sample, sequenced in a study of beta chain features in type 1 diabetes (dated by TCRdb to between 2018 and 2020). The library was prepared using the immunoSEQ multiplex PCR assay. The entire amount of isolated RNA was reverse transcribed using the High Capacity cDNA Reverse Transcription Kit, so the sequenced TCRB transcripts were expressed ones. This immuneACCESS table, as held by TCRdb, lists in-frame sequences with V and J called but not all clones. Of the missing ones, under half trace to an unresolved V gene in checked studies; the others have no known cause. In all, the sample holds roughly 240,000 clones, and more than 65% of those were seen once. The top ten constitute around 0.05% of the sample. The sample was naive CD4+ T cells from blood. Explained via the paper, the cell subset or site label denotes: true naive CD4+ T cells. All receptors derive from a young man in good health.

The chain carries TRBV13 and TRBJ2-7; weak D call: TRBD2 (6 bases). The germline V gene has CDR1 PRHDT and CDR2 FYEKMQ (reference sequence). CDR3 length: 13 residues. Trimming took off 5 bases at V and 4 bases at J, with 12 bases between the two ends. CDR3 region: CASSRRRGYEQYF. Written as DNA, the CDR3 is TGTGCCAGCAGCCGACGGAGGGGTTACGAGCAGTACTTC.

The chain employs TRBV7-2 and TRBJ2-4, with unresolved D. CDR3 length equals 15 residues. The germline CDR1 and CDR2 sequences are SGHTA and FQGNSA. V lost 5 bases and J lost 0, with 11 bases in between. CDR3 in amino acids: CASSLRSIAKNIQYF. CDR3 DNA: TGTGCCAGCAGCCTCCGGAGTATAGCCAAAAACATTCAGTACTTC.

The chain joins TRBV18 to TRBJ2-7, with TRBD1 matching 9 bases. Looked up from germline, CDR1 is KGHSH and CDR2 is LQKENI. The junction had 5 bases not matched to a gene; V was cut back by 5 bases and J by 6 bases. This CDR3 comprises 13 residues. The CDR3 bases are TGTGCCAGCTCATTACAGGGGGCGCCCGAGCAGTACTTC. It codes for CASSLQGAPEQYF.

A remark on this clone: The sample carries other DNA sequences with the same CDR3. For the CDR3, the DNA is TGTGCCTGGAGTGTAGGCGGTGGCTACACCTTC. The encoded protein is CAWSVGGGYTF. The chain links TRBV30 to TRBJ1-2, with no clear D. The length of the CDR3 is 11 residues. The V gene lost 0 bases and the J gene lost 7 bases, with 6 bases spanning the gap. Germline-derived CDR1 and CDR2 are GTSNPN and SVGIG (reference sequence).

The rearrangement joins TRBV11-2 to TRBJ2-3; no reliable D call. V shed 7 bases and J shed 2 bases, with 13 bases lying between them. Germline CDR1 reads SGHAT; CDR2 reads FQNNGV. The CDR3 is 14 residues long. The CDR3 DNA reads TGTGCCAGCACTTGGAGCAGATCCACAGATACGCAGTATTTT. It translates to CASTWSRSTDTQYF.

The chain has TRBV30 and TRBJ1-4; 8 bases are shared with TRBD1. The V gene end was trimmed by 6 bases and the J gene end by 8 bases; junction bases not matched to a gene: 8. Germline loops: CDR1 GTSNPN, CDR2 SVGIG (reference sequence). The CDR3 extends over 13 amino acids. CDR3 DNA: TGTGCCTGTTCGACAGGGGCCTTCGAAAAACTGTTTTTT. Translation: CACSTGAFEKLFF.

This clone has a handful of counts. The gene calls are TRBV7-2 and TRBJ2-3; a possible D gene is TRBD1 (6 bases). Trimming took 4 bases from V and 1 from J, leaving 12 bases between them. There are 15 residues in the CDR3. Germline loops: CDR1 SGHTA, CDR2 FQGNSA. The CDR3 here is CASSSGGSGTDTQYF. In DNA form, the CDR3 reads TGTGCCAGCAGCTCTGGGGGCTCGGGCACAGATACGCAGTATTTT.

The rearrangement links TRBV4-3 to TRBJ2-1, with D possibly called TRBD1 or TRBD2 (8 bases each). Trimming removed 4 bases at V and 0 bases at J, with 19 bases between. Germline CDR1 reads LGHNA; CDR2 reads YSLEER. The CDR3 runs to 18 residues. The chain's CDR3 is CASSRAGGGRSSYNEQFF. The CDR3 nucleotides are TGCGCCAGCAGCCGCGCAGGGGGCGGGAGGAGCTCCTACAATGAGCAGTTCTTC.

The chain is built from TRBV28 and TRBJ1-1, with D uncertain. This CDR3 has 17 residues. Germline V gene lookup returns CDR1 MDHEN and CDR2 SYDVKM. The V and J ends lost 2 bases and 0 bases respectively, with 16 bases between them. This CDR3 is CASSLPPEGAMNTEAFF. The CDR3 DNA sequence: TGTGCCAGCAGTTTACCCCCGGAGGGAGCAATGAACACTGAAGCTTTCTTT.

The chain joins TRBV30 to TRBJ2-3; TRBD2 matches 8 bases. J gave up 2 bases and V 6 bases, and 22 bases lay outside the gene matches. Germline CDR1 reads GTSNPN; CDR2 reads SVGIG (reference sequence). The CDR3 totals 19 residues. Written as DNA, the CDR3 is TGTGCCTGTTGGAGATTCAGCGGGGGAAATACCTTTCTCACAGATACGCAGTATTTT. Translating it yields CACWRFSGGNTFLTDTQYF.

This chain links TRBV25-1 with TRBJ2-7, with 11 bases that match TRBD1. Trimming at V came to 4 bases and at J to 6 bases, leaving 2 bases not matched to a gene. CDR3 length: 13 residues. Germline values: CDR1 MGHDK, CDR2 SYGVNS. CDR3 nucleotides: TGTGCCAGCAGTGTCGGGACAGGGGGCGAGCAGTACTTC. It codes for CASSVGTGGEQYF.

The chain employs TRBV6-1 and TRBJ2-1; a possible D gene is TRBD1 (6 bases). Trimming left V 2 bases short and J 7 bases short, with 15 bases between. The CDR3 is made up of 15 amino acids. Germline assignment: CDR1 MNHNS and CDR2 SASEGT. CDR3 nucleotides: TGTGCCAGCAGTGAAAAACGCAGGGGAAATAATGAGCAGTTCTTC. The encoded protein is CASSEKRRGNNEQFF.

The CDR3 loop is CSVSPRQASTEAFF. CDR3 sequence (DNA): TGCAGCGTGTCCCCTAGACAGGCAAGCACTGAAGCTTTCTTT. The genes are TRBV29-1 and TRBJ1-1, with D perhaps matching TRBD1 (6 bases). The germline V gene has CDR1 SQVTM and CDR2 ANQGSEA. V lost 6 bases to trimming and J lost 4 bases, with 18 bases between them. The CDR3 is 14 amino acids.

The chain combines TRBV30 with TRBJ2-1, with D maybe TRBD2 (6 bases). The CDR3 totals 15 residues. Germline lookup yields CDR1 GTSNPN and CDR2 SVGIG (reference sequence). The V gene lost 0 bases and the J gene lost 12 bases, with 21 bases spanning the gap. CDR3 sequence reads: CAWSVPGSLQWTQFF. The CDR3 DNA sequence: TGTGCCTGGAGTGTACCCGGGAGCCTACAATGGACGCAGTTCTTC. Combining the CDR3 with reference TRBV30 and TRBJ2-1 gives the whole variable domain SQTIHQWPATLVQPVGSPLSLECTVEGTSNPNLYWYRQAAGRGLQLLFYSVGIGQISSEVPQNLSASRPQDRQFILSSKKLLLSDSGFYLCAWSVPGSLQWTQFFGPGTRLTVL.

This chain connects TRBV6-1 to TRBJ2-7, with a possible D match to TRBD2 (6 bases). The CDR3 loop spans 14 amino acids. Trimming stripped 7 bases from V and 2 bases from J, with 15 bases between. The germline V gene encodes CDR1 MNHNS and CDR2 SASEGT. The DNA of the CDR3 is TGTGCCAGCACCGAAATGGGGACTCCCTACGAGCAGTACTTC. Its protein product is CASTEMGTPYEQYF.

This chain joins TRBV1 and TRBJ1-5; the table's D gene call, TRBD1, was not cross checked with the DNA. TRBV1 is termed a pseudogene. The CDR3 is 14 residues long. The CDR3 nucleotides read TGCACCAATAGAACAGGTTATAGCAATCAGCCCCAGCATTTT. It specifies CTNRTGYSNQPQHF.

The chain has TRBV11-1 and TRBJ2-1; D not certain. This CDR3 is built from 12 residues. Germline CDR1 SGHAT, CDR2 FQDESV (reference sequence). Between the trimmed V and J ends, which lost 2 bases and 7 bases, there was a span of 6 bases. The chain's CDR3 is CASSLMENEQFF. Here the CDR3 DNA reads TGTGCCAGCAGCTTAATGGAAAATGAGCAGTTCTTC. Looking up the rest from reference TRBV11-1 and TRBJ2-1 gives the full variable domain: EAEVAQSPRYKITEKSQAVAFWCDPISGHATLYWYRQILGQGPELLVQFQDESVVDDSQLPKDRFSAERLKGVDSTLKIQPAELGDSAMYLCASSLMENEQFFGPGTRLTVL.

This clone was recorded a few times. The chain uses TRBV25-1 and TRBJ2-7; no clear D gene. With 3 bases removed from V and 1 base from J, the gap between germline ends came to 10 bases. CDR1 and CDR2 (germline): MGHDK, SYGVNS. CDR3 length equals 14 residues. The CDR3 sequence: CASSEGDRSYEQYF. CDR3 DNA: TGTGCCAGCAGTGAGGGTGATCGGTCCTACGAGCAGTACTTC.

This rearrangement joins TRBV6-5 to TRBJ2-5; TRBD2 aligns across 11 bases. Per the germline V gene, CDR1 is MNHEY and CDR2 is SVGAGI. V dropped 2 bases and J dropped 2; count of bases not matched to a gene: 4. The CDR3 contains 16 residues. CDR3 region: CASSYSGTSGQETQYF. CDR3 DNA: TGTGCCAGCAGTTACAGTGGGACTAGCGGACAAGAGACCCAGTACTTC.

The V call is TRBV30, the J call TRBJ1-5; 10 nucleotides agree with TRBD1. The V gene's germline CDR1 is GTSNPN and CDR2 SVGIG (reference sequence). CDR3 size: 14 residues. The DNA of the CDR3 is TGTGCGTGGGACAGGGGAACGAGCAATCAGCCCCAGCATTTT. Protein: CAWDRGTSNQPQHF.

A remark on this clone: Other DNA sequences in the sample encode the same CDR3. The chain joins TRBV29-1 to TRBJ1-2; 7 bases match TRBD1. The V gene end was trimmed by 1 base and the J gene end by 5 bases; junction bases not matched to a gene: 4. CDR3 length: 13 residues. The germline gives CDR1 SQVTM, CDR2 ANQGSEA. The CDR3: CSVEGQGGYGYTF. The CDR3 DNA reads TGCAGCGTTGAAGGGCAGGGGGGATATGGCTACACCTTC.

The J gene is TRBJ2-1, the V gene TRBV6-1; D gene ambiguous. The CDR3 runs 8 residues. The V and J ends lost 4 bases and 15 bases respectively, with 4 bases between them. The germline gives CDR1 MNHNS, CDR2 SASEGT. The CDR3 nucleotides are TGTGCCAGCAGTGGACGGTTCTTC. Its translation: CASSGRFF.

The chain couples TRBV7-2 to TRBJ1-1, with D tentatively TRBD1 (5 bases). The length of the CDR3 is 13 residues. CDR1 and CDR2 from the germline V gene are SGHTA and FQGNSA. Trimming pared 5 bases from V and 2 bases from J, leaving 9 bases between. CDR3 loop: CASSPQGNTEAFF. CDR3 DNA sequence: TGTGCCAGCAGCCCCCAGGGAAACACTGAAGCTTTCTTT.

This sequence joins TRBV7-9 and TRBJ1-3; TRBD1 is a possible D gene (6 bases). CDR1 and CDR2 from the germline V gene are SEHNR and FQNEAQ (reference sequence). This CDR3 has 14 amino acids. The V gene lost 6 bases and the J gene lost 2 bases, with 11 bases spanning the gap. CDR3 sequence (DNA): TGTGCCAGCAGTTACTCAGGGGCTGGAAACACCATATATTTT. It encodes CASSYSGAGNTIYF.

This clone occurred once. The chain employs TRBV4-3 and TRBJ2-1, with D maybe TRBD2 (6 bases). Per the germline V gene, CDR1 is LGHNA and CDR2 is YSLEER. The CDR3 runs to 16 residues. The V end lost 0 bases, the J end lost 4 bases, and 13 bases lay between the germline ends. CDR3 sequence: CASSQDGGRTYNEQFF. The DNA for the CDR3 is TGCGCCAGCAGCCAAGACGGAGGGAGGACTTACAATGAGCAGTTCTTC.

The sample holds a few counts of this clone. This specimen includes other DNA sequences encoding the same CDR3. J is TRBJ2-7 and V is TRBV18, with D uncertain. The CDR3 contains 12 residues. Trimming took off 6 bases at V and 5 bases at J, with 11 bases between the two ends. Germline V gene sequence: CDR1 KGHSH, CDR2 LQKENI. For the CDR3, the DNA is TGTGCCAGCTCCCCCGGTGGAAACGAGCAGTACTTC. Amino acids: CASSPGGNEQYF.

The V gene is TRBV5-4, the J gene TRBJ2-3; a possible D gene is TRBD2 (5 bases). The CDR3 covers 13 residues. Between the trimmed V and J ends, which lost 0 bases and 5 bases, there was a span of 7 bases. The germline V gene has CDR1 SGHNT and CDR2 YYREEE (reference sequence). The CDR3 bases are TGTGCCAGCAGCTTGGCCGGGGTAGATACGCAGTATTTT. Translating it yields CASSLAGVDTQYF.